These T cell receptor beta chains were read from a single sample in a study of PD-1 blockade in mismatch repair-deficient tumors. The table came from immunoSEQ multiplex PCR; TCRdb's copy has only in-frame clones and leaves some out. This table has around 14,000 clones, less than 85% appearing once. Their cognate antigens are unknown. The specimen comprised cells cultured in vitro, sampled from a patient treated with pembrolizumab. These receptors all come from an adult with mismatch repair-deficient cancer. Each CDR3 is given with its conserved first and last residue. The D gene is left open where the match is weak. A clone size is listed for some rows: how often the clone was seen (once, few, many), or a class if it is expanded.

d_call: TRBD1
v_call: TRBV6-1
j_call: TRBJ2-7
clone_size: NA
cdr3_nt: TGTGCCAGCAGGCCGGGACAGGGGGCGGGCGAGCAGTACTTC
cdr3_aa: CASRPGQGAGEQYF

d_call: NA
v_call: TRBV9
j_call: TRBJ2-3
clone_size: NA
cdr3_nt: TGTGCCAGCAGCGTCTCTAGCACAGATACGCAGTATTTT
cdr3_aa: CASSVSSTDTQYF

d_call: TRBD1
v_call: TRBV29-1
j_call: TRBJ1-1
clone_size: NA
cdr3_nt: TGCAGCGTACAATCCAGGGGGCGATCCGGCACTGAAGCTTTCTTT
cdr3_aa: CSVQSRGRSGTEAFF

d_call: NA
v_call: TRBV7-9
j_call: TRBJ1-2
clone_size: NA
cdr3_nt: TGTGCCAGCAGTCCCTACACGGCGGCTCATGGCTACACCTTC
cdr3_aa: CASSPYTAAHGYTF

d_call: TRBD2
v_call: TRBV4-1
j_call: TRBJ2-7
clone_size: NA
cdr3_nt: TGCGCCAGCAGCCAAGATCTAGCGGGCCTCTCCTACGAGCAGTACTTC
cdr3_aa: CASSQDLAGLSYEQYF

d_call: TRBD1
v_call: TRBV28
j_call: TRBJ1-2
clone_size: NA
cdr3_nt: TGTGCCAGCAGCGGCGGACAGGGGATAAACAACACCTTC
cdr3_aa: CASSGGQGINNTF

d_call: NA
v_call: TRBV5-1
j_call: TRBJ2-4
clone_size: NA
cdr3_nt: TGCGCCAGCAGCTTGGAGCCCAGCGGCATTCAGTACTTC
cdr3_aa: CASSLEPSGIQYF

d_call: NA
v_call: TRBV27
j_call: TRBJ2-5
clone_size: NA
cdr3_nt: TGTGCCAGCACGAGCTCATACCAAGAGACCCAGTACTTC
cdr3_aa: CASTSSYQETQYF

d_call: TRBD2
v_call: TRBV28
j_call: TRBJ2-7
clone_size: NA
cdr3_nt: TGTGCCAGCAGTCACTCGGGGATAGCGGGTTTAAGCTCCTACGAGCAGTACTTC
cdr3_aa: CASSHSGIAGLSSYEQYF

d_call: NA
v_call: TRBV7-8
j_call: TRBJ2-6
clone_size: once
cdr3_nt: TGTGCCAGCGGAAGGGAATACCAATCTGGGGCCAACGTCCTGACTTTC
cdr3_aa: CASGREYQSGANVLTF

d_call: NA
v_call: TRBV28
j_call: TRBJ2-1
clone_size: few
cdr3_nt: TGTGCCAGCAGTGTACCAGGAGTCCCCTACAATGAGCAGTTCTTC
cdr3_aa: CASSVPGVPYNEQFF

d_call: NA
v_call: TRBV28
j_call: TRBJ1-4
clone_size: NA
cdr3_nt: TGTGCCAGCAGTTTCCCGGGGGTTGGGACTAATGAAAAACTGTTTTTT
cdr3_aa: CASSFPGVGTNEKLFF

d_call: NA
v_call: TRBV21-1
j_call: TRBJ2-5
clone_size: once
cdr3_nt: TGTGCCAGCGGGAGAGCACGGCAGGGGGTCTTGGAGACCCAGTACTTC
cdr3_aa: CASGRARQGVLETQYF

d_call: NA
v_call: TRBV25-1
j_call: TRBJ1-1
clone_size: NA
cdr3_nt: TGTGCCAGCAGTGGGGGGGAAAGACTTACGGCCCTAGCCACTGAAGCTTTCTTT
cdr3_aa: CASSGGERLTALATEAFF

d_call: NA
v_call: TRBV6-6
j_call: TRBJ1-3
clone_size: NA
cdr3_nt: TGTGCCATCACAGAACCTGGAAACACCATATATTTT
cdr3_aa: CAITEPGNTIYF

d_call: NA
v_call: TRBV5-1
j_call: TRBJ1-1
clone_size: NA
cdr3_nt: TGCGCCAGCAGCCTGAACAGGGCCGGGGACACTGAAGCTTTCTTT
cdr3_aa: CASSLNRAGDTEAFF

d_call: NA
v_call: TRBV6-6
j_call: TRBJ1-5
clone_size: few
cdr3_nt: TGTGCCAGCAGCACCCCGGGAAATAATCAGCCCCAGCATTTT
cdr3_aa: CASSTPGNNQPQHF

d_call: NA
v_call: TRBV7-2
j_call: TRBJ2-1
clone_size: few
cdr3_nt: TGTGCCAGCAGCTTAGGTGGGACCGGACACAATGAGCAGTTCTTC
cdr3_aa: CASSLGGTGHNEQFF

d_call: NA
v_call: TRBV6-1
j_call: TRBJ2-5
clone_size: NA
cdr3_nt: TGTGCCAGCAGTGAAGCGTGGGCAATCCAAGAGACCCAGTACTTC
cdr3_aa: CASSEAWAIQETQYF

d_call: NA
v_call: TRBV11-2
j_call: TRBJ2-3
clone_size: once
cdr3_nt: TGTGCCAGCAGCTTAGTGGTATTAAGCACAGATACGCAGTATTTT
cdr3_aa: CASSLVVLSTDTQYF

d_call: NA
v_call: TRBV7-3
j_call: TRBJ2-1
clone_size: NA
cdr3_nt: TGTGCCAGCAGCTTTAGACTCGGAGTCGATGAGCAGTTCTTC
cdr3_aa: CASSFRLGVDEQFF

d_call: TRBD1
v_call: TRBV6-6
j_call: TRBJ1-4
clone_size: NA
cdr3_nt: TGTGCCAGCAGTTACGGGGACAGGGCGAATGAAAAACTGTTTTTT
cdr3_aa: CASSYGDRANEKLFF

d_call: TRBD2
v_call: TRBV7-7
j_call: TRBJ2-3
clone_size: NA
cdr3_nt: TGTGCTAGCAGCTTAGGGGGGACTAGCGGGAGGCGTAGCACAGATACGCAGTATTTT
cdr3_aa: CASSLGGTSGRRSTDTQYF

d_call: NA
v_call: TRBV9
j_call: TRBJ1-1
clone_size: NA
cdr3_nt: TGTGCCAGCAGCGAGGGGTTGAACACTGAAGCTTTCTTT
cdr3_aa: CASSEGLNTEAFF

d_call: NA
v_call: TRBV4-1
j_call: TRBJ2-5
clone_size: NA
cdr3_nt: TGCGCCAGCAGCGTAAAGGAGACCCAGTACTTC
cdr3_aa: CASSVKETQYF

d_call: NA
v_call: TRBV10-3
j_call: TRBJ1-4
clone_size: NA
cdr3_nt: TGTGCCATCAGTGATCCTGGACCCGCCACTAATGAAAAACTGTTTTTT
cdr3_aa: CAISDPGPATNEKLFF

d_call: NA
v_call: TRBV28
j_call: TRBJ2-7
clone_size: NA
cdr3_nt: TGTGCCAGCAGTTTTAGTAGAAGTCGGTACTTC
cdr3_aa: CASSFSRSRYF

d_call: TRBD2
v_call: TRBV11-2
j_call: TRBJ2-3
clone_size: NA
cdr3_nt: TGTGCCAGCAGCTCTTGGGGGAGCGGCGGGAGGAGCGCAGATACGCAGTATTTT
cdr3_aa: CASSSWGSGGRSADTQYF

d_call: NA
v_call: TRBV7-3
j_call: TRBJ2-2
clone_size: NA
cdr3_nt: TGTGCCTCACGGGTTTATAGGAACGGGGAGCTGTTTTTT
cdr3_aa: CASRVYRNGELFF

d_call: NA
v_call: TRBV18
j_call: TRBJ2-1
clone_size: NA
cdr3_nt: TGTGCCAGCTCACTGGGCCGTAACTCCTACAATGAGCAGTTCTTC
cdr3_aa: CASSLGRNSYNEQFF

d_call: TRBD2
v_call: TRBV5-1
j_call: TRBJ2-1
clone_size: NA
cdr3_nt: TGCGCCAGCAGCTTGGCGCCGGGAGGGAACAATGAGCAGTTCTTC
cdr3_aa: CASSLAPGGNNEQFF

d_call: NA
v_call: TRBV4-1
j_call: TRBJ1-4
clone_size: NA
cdr3_nt: TGCGCCAGCAGCCGTGGCGGTGTCGGCGTGGGGGAAAAACTGTTTTTT
cdr3_aa: CASSRGGVGVGEKLFF

d_call: NA
v_call: TRBV18
j_call: TRBJ1-1
clone_size: NA
cdr3_nt: TGTGCCAGCTCACCAGCCGGGAACACTGAAGCTTTCTTT
cdr3_aa: CASSPAGNTEAFF

d_call: TRBD1
v_call: TRBV29-1
j_call: TRBJ1-5
clone_size: NA
cdr3_nt: TGCAGCGTTCGACAGGGATTGGATCAGCCCCAGCATTTT
cdr3_aa: CSVRQGLDQPQHF

d_call: NA
v_call: TRBV5-1
j_call: TRBJ1-3
clone_size: NA
cdr3_nt: TGCGCCAGCAGCTTGGGCGACAGTCTCTCCTCTGGAAACACCATATATTTT
cdr3_aa: CASSLGDSLSSGNTIYF

d_call: TRBD2
v_call: TRBV9
j_call: TRBJ2-3
clone_size: NA
cdr3_nt: TGTGCCAGCAGCGTAGGTACTAGCGTCGATACGCAGTATTTT
cdr3_aa: CASSVGTSVDTQYF

d_call: NA
v_call: TRBV9
j_call: TRBJ2-3
clone_size: NA
cdr3_nt: TGTGCCAGCAGCCCCCGGACTCCCCGCGATACGCAGTATTTT
cdr3_aa: CASSPRTPRDTQYF

d_call: TRBD1
v_call: TRBV6-1
j_call: TRBJ1-1
clone_size: NA
cdr3_nt: TGTGCCAGCAGTGCGTTTTGGACAGGGGGGGGCTCGAACACTGAAGCTTTCTTT
cdr3_aa: CASSAFWTGGGSNTEAFF

d_call: NA
v_call: TRBV11-1
j_call: TRBJ2-7
clone_size: NA
cdr3_nt: TGTGCCAGCAGCTTAGGACCATACTACGAGCAGTACTTC
cdr3_aa: CASSLGPYYEQYF

d_call: TRBD2
v_call: TRBV7-7
j_call: TRBJ2-3
clone_size: NA
cdr3_nt: TGTGCCAGCAGCTTAGGTGCAGCGGGGAGCACAGATACGCAGTATTTT
cdr3_aa: CASSLGAAGSTDTQYF

d_call: NA
v_call: TRBV5-4
j_call: TRBJ2-1
clone_size: NA
cdr3_nt: TGTGCCAGCACCTTGGGGGGGGCTAGCGCCTACAATGAGCAGTTCTTC
cdr3_aa: CASTLGGASAYNEQFF

d_call: NA
v_call: TRBV5-4
j_call: TRBJ2-1
clone_size: NA
cdr3_nt: TGTGCCAGCATTTCTGACCCAAATAGAGGTGATGAGCAGTTCTTC
cdr3_aa: CASISDPNRGDEQFF

d_call: NA
v_call: TRBV7-3
j_call: TRBJ1-2
clone_size: NA
cdr3_nt: TGTGCCAGCAGCTCTACTCCTCGGGATCTTTATGGCTACACCTTC
cdr3_aa: CASSSTPRDLYGYTF

d_call: NA
v_call: TRBV28
j_call: TRBJ2-1
clone_size: NA
cdr3_nt: TGTGCCAGCAGTTTAGGGGGGCTAACCTACAATGAGCAGTTCTTC
cdr3_aa: CASSLGGLTYNEQFF

d_call: NA
v_call: TRBV5-1
j_call: TRBJ1-2
clone_size: once
cdr3_nt: TGCGCCAGCAGCTGGGCCCTGGACAAGTTATATGGCTACACCTTC
cdr3_aa: CASSWALDKLYGYTF

d_call: TRBD1
v_call: TRBV19
j_call: TRBJ1-5
clone_size: NA
cdr3_nt: TGTGCCAGTAACGACAGGGTGGACAATCAGCCCCAGCATTTT
cdr3_aa: CASNDRVDNQPQHF

d_call: TRBD2
v_call: TRBV19
j_call: TRBJ2-5
clone_size: NA
cdr3_nt: TGTGCCAGTAGTATCTGGACTAGCGGGAGGGAGACCCAGTACTTC
cdr3_aa: CASSIWTSGRETQYF

d_call: NA
v_call: TRBV9
j_call: TRBJ2-7
clone_size: NA
cdr3_nt: TGTGCCAGCAGCGTTAGCGGCCTCTCCTACGAGCAGTACTTC
cdr3_aa: CASSVSGLSYEQYF

d_call: NA
v_call: TRBV6-4
j_call: TRBJ2-3
clone_size: NA
cdr3_nt: TGTGCCAGCAGTGAGGGAGAGATCACAGATACGCAGTATTTT
cdr3_aa: CASSEGEITDTQYF

d_call: TRBD1
v_call: TRBV18
j_call: TRBJ1-3
clone_size: NA
cdr3_nt: TGTGCCAGCTCGCTACGATCGGGACAGTTCTCTGGAAACACCATATATTTT
cdr3_aa: CASSLRSGQFSGNTIYF

d_call: NA
v_call: TRBV9
j_call: TRBJ2-7
clone_size: NA
cdr3_nt: TGTGCCAGCAGCGTAGGGGACCTTACCTACGAGCAGTACTTC
cdr3_aa: CASSVGDLTYEQYF

d_call: NA
v_call: TRBV5-1
j_call: TRBJ2-7
clone_size: NA
cdr3_nt: TGCGCCAGCAGTAACGGGAGTTTGAGCTACGAGCAGTACTTC
cdr3_aa: CASSNGSLSYEQYF

d_call: TRBD1
v_call: TRBV6-1
j_call: TRBJ2-4
clone_size: NA
cdr3_nt: TGTGCCAGCAAGACAGGGTCCACCAAAAACATTCAGTACTTC
cdr3_aa: CASKTGSTKNIQYF

d_call: TRBD1
v_call: TRBV28
j_call: TRBJ1-2
clone_size: few
cdr3_nt: TGTGCCAGCAGTTTACCCAGGGGGTATGGCTACACCTTC
cdr3_aa: CASSLPRGYGYTF

d_call: NA
v_call: TRBV2
j_call: TRBJ2-5
clone_size: NA
cdr3_nt: TGTGCCAGCAGTGAAGCGAAGACCCAGTACTTC
cdr3_aa: CASSEAKTQYF